One and the same sample provided the 8 T cell receptor beta chains below, sequenced in a study of T cells after yellow fever vaccination. TCRdb reprocessed the 5' RACE reads with MiXCR, giving one entry per CDR3 protein. In the table there are more than 110,000 distinct CDR3 sequences, under 7% of which are singletons. This sample comprised CD4+ T cells sorted from PBMCs, obtained 10 days after the yellow fever booster vaccination. These receptors came from a man aged 25 to 45 who received the YFV17D yellow fever vaccine.

The table lists this clonotype with many counts. The gene calls are TRBV10-3 and TRBJ1-1; possibly TRBD1 for D (5 bases). CDR1 ENHRY and CDR2 SYGVKD come from the germline V gene. V was trimmed by 8 bases and J by 5 bases, leaving 24 bases between them. The CDR3 runs to 16 residues. The DNA for the CDR3 is TGTGCCATCGGGGTTGGTCCAGGGATGATGAGGACTGAAGCTTTCTTT. Its translation: CAIGVGPGMMRTEAFF.

To note about this clonotype: A read error is possible here, since a much larger clone lies one base away. The V gene is TRBV11-2, the J gene TRBJ1-1, with a tentative D call TRBD1 (6 bases). The CDR3 loop spans 14 amino acids. V was trimmed by 3 bases and J by 5 bases, leaving 13 bases between them. CDR1 SGHAT and CDR2 FQNNGV come from the germline V gene. The CDR3 protein is CASSFLQGDTEAFF. The CDR3, as DNA: TGTGCCAGCAGCTTTTTACAGGGAGATACTGAAGCTTTCTTT.

This clonotype was counted at least ten times. CDR3 sequence: CASMRGATLNQPQHF. DNA of the CDR3: TGTGCCAGTATGAGAGGGGCAACCTTAAATCAGCCCCAGCATTTT. The chain has TRBV19 and TRBJ1-5; weak D call: TRBD1 (5 bases). CDR1 is LNHDA, CDR2 SQIVND, per germline (reference sequence). There are 15 residues in the CDR3. The V and J ends lost 7 bases and 4 bases respectively, with 17 bases between them.

This clonotype was counted ten times or more. The chain couples TRBV5-1 to TRBJ2-1, with 7 bases identical to TRBD2. With 5 bases clipped from V and 0 bases from J, the junction kept 2 bases outside the gene matches. CDR1 SGHRS and CDR2 YFSETQ come from the germline V gene. The CDR3 is 14 amino acids. CDR3 region: CASSGGSSYNEQFF. CDR3 DNA sequence: TGCGCCAGCAGTGGCGGGAGCTCCTACAATGAGCAGTTCTTC.

This clonotype was observed a few times. This rearrangement joins TRBV5-1 to TRBJ1-1; weak D call: TRBD1 (6 bases). CDR3 length: 15 residues. With 0 bases removed from V and 3 bases from J, the gap between germline ends came to 12 bases. Germline V CDR1 and CDR2: SGHRS, YFSETQ. Here the CDR3 reads CASSLAQGPHTEAFF. CDR3 DNA sequence: TGCGCCAGCAGCTTGGCTCAGGGGCCCCACACTGAAGCTTTCTTT. The variable domain in full, completed from reference TRBV5-1 and TRBJ1-1, reads KAGVTQTPRYLIKTRGQQVTLSCSPISGHRSVSWYQQTPGQGLQFLFEYFSETQRNKGNFPGRFSGRQFSNSRSEMNVSTLELGDSALYLCASSLAQGPHTEAFFGQGTRLTVV.

Only a few counts were recorded for this clonotype. The germline gene is not matched at one end of the junction; a read error may be the cause. The chain uses TRBV29-1 and TRBJ2-4; D is possibly TRBD1 (6 bases). The CDR3 loop spans 16 amino acids. Germline CDR1 SQVTM, CDR2 ANQGSEA. CDR3 sequence: CSVEDSGAATNNIQYF. Written as DNA, the CDR3 is TGCAGCGTTGAAGATTCAGGGGCGGCAACCAACAACATTCAGTACTTC.

This clonotype was found many times. This chain joins TRBV19 and TRBJ2-7; a weak D match, TRBD1 (6 bases). Trimming pared 8 bases from V and 0 bases from J, leaving 26 bases between. This CDR3 is 18 amino acids long. CDR1 and CDR2 (germline): LNHDA, SQIVND (reference sequence). The CDR3 sequence is CASSFLPFRGSSSYEQYF. The CDR3 region has the DNA TGTGCCAGTTCCTTTCTCCCCTTCAGGGGCTCTAGCTCCTACGAGCAGTACTTC.

This clonotype was observed a few times. This sequence joins TRBV7-2 and TRBJ2-1; 9 nucleotides match TRBD1. Germline CDR1 is SGHTA and CDR2 is FQGNSA. Losses at the gene ends were 6 bases for V and 4 bases for J; bases not matched to a gene: 13. CDR3 size: 17 residues. The CDR3 nucleotides read TGTGCCAGCAGGTCCCTATCCGGGACAGGGACTTACAATGAGCAGTTCTTC. As protein: CASRSLSGTGTYNEQFF.